This T cell receptor beta chain is drawn from a study of cytotoxic CD8 clonotypes in ibrutinib-treated CLL (dated by TCRdb to the early 2020s). In the study overall: The cohort had about a dozen relapsed/refractory and under 16 treatment-naive patients; roughly 17 were IGHV unmutated. Responses were partial in around 25 patients and complete in 2; after median around 68 months follow-up, some 14 stayed in remission and 12 progressed. Samples at response were collected after a median of about 13 months of treatment, with a range of roughly 6 to 40 months. On average, each sample yielded around 270,000 productive templates and tens of thousands of productive rearrangements. Of the roughly 86 people in the trial, some 28 had longitudinal samples available. Cryopreserved peripheral blood mononuclear cells were obtained prior to treatment, at the time of response, and at either disease progression or sustained remission. The paper's findings and limits, for the study overall: Clonality increased at ibrutinib response, stayed stable in sustained remission, and fell back toward baseline at progression. At baseline, clonality was higher than in age-matched healthy donors and showed a strong correlation with circulating CD8+ T-cell counts. Sampling times were not matched between sustained-remission and progressing patients, and lymph node repertoires were not studied. Public clonotypes were found to be uncommon and were observed to contract or remain stable during treatment; the increase in clonality was shown to reflect expansion of private clonotypes at ibrutinib response.

As for this clone: Its target antigen remains unknown. Per-base quality was not reported, and no clone a single base away is much larger than it.

For TCR beta library preparation, about 2 micrograms of genomic DNA was extracted from cryopreserved PBMCs. Longitudinal blood samples from CLL patients receiving ibrutinib monotherapy were subjected to high-throughput TCR beta sequencing. The patients took part in an open-label, single-center phase 2 trial of ibrutinib monotherapy. CDR1 and CDR2 are read off the germline V gene as KGHSH and LQKENI. The CDR3 measures 13 amino acids from cysteine to phenylalanine. Of the read, only the CDR3 DNA is kept; its 39 bases are in frame from base 1. At the junction V is shortened by 3 bases and J by 5 bases, with 10 bases in between. On a MiSeq, deep resolution sequencing aimed for a depth between 1 in 1 million and 1 in 200,000 T cells, with each clonotype covered 10x on average. The immunoSEQ hsTCRB Kit was used to generate TCR beta libraries. Per the source publication's procedure: The data were analyzed with ImmunoSEQ Analyzer and ImmunoSEQ Data Assistant, and V, D and J gene assignments followed IMGT definitions. Clonality, with values ranging from 0 to 1, was calculated as one minus the normalized Shannon entropy of productive rearrangement frequencies. Only overrepresented clonotypes making up at least 0.05% of each patient's repertoire were included in the public clonotype analysis. Some twelve repertoires from age-matched healthy donors, obtained from immuneACCESS, served as clonality controls. The table was pulled from immuneACCESS by TCRdb, which kept in-frame rearrangements only. Such tables lose some clones; where checked, under half of the loss comes from unresolved V genes, and the rest has no known cause. V, J and clone size are taken as reported in that table, and D and trimming were inferred from the DNA itself. For this sample the table gives around 310,000 clones, of which almost 80% were detected only once. The ten largest clones add up to about 6.7% of the sample.

The sequences come from PBMCs, collected before ibrutinib treatment. The source of this sequence is a human donor with chronic lymphocytic leukemia. Rearrangement joined TRBV18 to TRBJ2-5; the D gene cannot be resolved reliably. The CDR3 region: CASSPDLSETQYF. The DNA reads TGTGCCAGCTCACCGGACCTTTCCGAGACCCAGTACTTC. The reference TRBV18 and TRBJ2-5 proteins fill in what lies around the CDR3, so the full variable domain reads NAGVMQNPRHLVRRRGQEARLRCSPMKGHSHVYWYRQLPEEGLKFMVYLQKENIIDESGMPKERFSAEFPKEGPSILRIQQVVRGDSAAYFCASSPDLSETQYFGPGTRLLVL.